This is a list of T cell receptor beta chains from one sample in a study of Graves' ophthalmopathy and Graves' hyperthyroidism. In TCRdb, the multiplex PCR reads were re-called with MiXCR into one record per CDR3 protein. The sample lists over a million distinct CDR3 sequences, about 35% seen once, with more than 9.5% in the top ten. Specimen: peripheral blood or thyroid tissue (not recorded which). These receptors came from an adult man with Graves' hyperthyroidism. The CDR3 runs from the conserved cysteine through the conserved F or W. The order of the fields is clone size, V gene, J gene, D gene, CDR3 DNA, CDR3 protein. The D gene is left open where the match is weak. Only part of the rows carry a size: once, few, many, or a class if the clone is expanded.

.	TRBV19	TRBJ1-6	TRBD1	TGTGCCAGTAGTATTTGGGGACAGGGGACACCCCTCCACTTT	CASSIWGQGTPLHF
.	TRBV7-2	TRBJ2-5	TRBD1	TGTGCCAGCAGCTCAAGGACAGGGAAAGAGACCCAGTACTTC	CASSSRTGKETQYF
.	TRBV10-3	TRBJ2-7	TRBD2	TGTGCCAGCAGTCGAATCGATAGCGGGAGTCAATACTTC	CASSRIDSGSQYF
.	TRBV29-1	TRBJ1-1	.	TGCAGGGCTACCGCACAGGGAAGGGTCACTGAAGCTTTCTTT	CRATAQGRVTEAFF
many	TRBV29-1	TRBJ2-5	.	TGCAGCGTTCGTTCCGGACTCCTCGGCCAGTACTTC	CSVRSGLLGQYF
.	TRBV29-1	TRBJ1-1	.	TGCAGCAGTTTCACAGAAAACACTGAAGCTTTCTTT	CSSFTENTEAFF
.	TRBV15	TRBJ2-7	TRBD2	TGTGCCGCCAGCAGCTTGGGACTAGCGGTCCTTTGGGACGAGCAGTACTTC	CAASSLGLAVLWDEQYF
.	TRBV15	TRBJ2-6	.	TGTGCCACCAGCGTTGATTCTGGGGCCAACGTCCTGACTTTC	CATSVDSGANVLTF
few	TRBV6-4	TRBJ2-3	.	TGTGCCACCTCCAGCGGGAGCACAGATACGCAGTATTTT	CATSSGSTDTQYF
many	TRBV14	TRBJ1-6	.	TGTGCCAGCACCCTTTCATTGAGTAATTCACCCCTCCACTTT	CASTLSLSNSPLHF
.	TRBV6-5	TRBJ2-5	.	TGTGCCAGCAGTTGCCTGAGCCTCCGAGAGACCCAGTACTTC	CASSCLSLRETQYF
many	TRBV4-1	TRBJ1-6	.	TGCGCCAGCAGCCAAGATCTGGGAACGAATTCACCCCTCCACTTT	CASSQDLGTNSPLHF
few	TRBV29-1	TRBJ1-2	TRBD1	TGCAGCGGTCAGGGGGCTGGCTATGGCTACACCTTC	CSGQGAGYGYTF
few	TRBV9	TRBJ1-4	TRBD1	TGTGCCAGCAGCGATACAGGGGACGGTGGTGAAAAACTGTTTTTT	CASSDTGDGGEKLFF
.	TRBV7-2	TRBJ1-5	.	TGTGCCAGCGGTTCGACCGGATACCAGCCCCAGCATTTT	CASGSTGYQPQHF
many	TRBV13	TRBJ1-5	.	TGTGCCAGCAGCTCTAGGTCAGACGGTAGCAATCAGCCCCAGCATTTT	CASSSRSDGSNQPQHF
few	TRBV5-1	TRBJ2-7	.	TGCGCCAGCAGCCCCCGACCAGAGAAATCGGGCGAGCAGTACTTC	CASSPRPEKSGEQYF
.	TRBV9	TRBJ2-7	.	TGTGCCAGCGGTACAGGCGGTTCCTCCTACGAGCAGTACTTC	CASGTGGSSYEQYF
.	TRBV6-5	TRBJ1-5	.	TGTGCCACCGCGAGGCAGTATAGCAATCAGCCCCAGCATTTT	CATARQYSNQPQHF
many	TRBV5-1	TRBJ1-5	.	TGCGCCAGCAGCTTGAGTGGCAGCCCTAATCAGCCCCAGCATTTT	CASSLSGSPNQPQHF
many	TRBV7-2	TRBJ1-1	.	TGTGCCAGCAGCTTAAATGGGGGGAGGTATACTGAAGCTTTCTTT	CASSLNGGRYTEAFF
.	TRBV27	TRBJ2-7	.	TGTGCCAGCAGTTTATCGATAGGTGAGCCTCGGGAGCAGTACTTC	CASSLSIGEPREQYF
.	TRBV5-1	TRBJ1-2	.	TGCGCCAGCAGCTTCTCGGGGCAGGTTGGAGGATATGGCTACACTTTC	CASSFSGQVGGYGYTF
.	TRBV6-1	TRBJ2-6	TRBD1	TGTGCCAGCAGTGCAAGATTACAGGGGGAAGGGGCCCACGTCCTGACTTTC	CASSARLQGEGAHVLTF
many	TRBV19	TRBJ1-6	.	TGTGCCACAAAACAGGGTCAGGGTTCACCCCTCCACTTT	CATKQGQGSPLHF
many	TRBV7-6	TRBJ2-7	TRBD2	TGTGCCAGCAGCTTAGGTGGCGGGAGCGACGAGCAGTACTTC	CASSLGGGSDEQYF
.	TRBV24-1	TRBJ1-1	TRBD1	TGTGCCACCAGTGCCCGACAGGGGGCTTATACTGAAGCTTTCTTT	CATSARQGAYTEAFF
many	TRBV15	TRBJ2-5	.	TGTGCCACCAGCAGCCCCGATCTCCTCACTGAGACCCAGTACTTC	CATSSPDLLTETQYF
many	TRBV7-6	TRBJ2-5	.	TGTGCCAGCAGCTTCAGTTCGGTGGAGACCCAGTACTTC	CASSFSSVETQYF
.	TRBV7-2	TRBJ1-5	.	TGTGCCAGCAGCTTAGCTTGGGGGGCTCAGCCCCAGCATTTT	CASSLAWGAQPQHF
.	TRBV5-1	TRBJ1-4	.	TGCGCCAGCAGCGGAACGGGTCAAACTCGGGAAAAACTGTTTTTT	CASSGTGQTREKLFF
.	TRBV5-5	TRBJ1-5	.	TGTGCCAGCAGCTCGAAGAGTAGGGACAGCAATCAGCCCCAGCATTTT	CASSSKSRDSNQPQHF
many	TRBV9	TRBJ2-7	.	TGTGCCAGCAGCCCCCGGGTACGTCCCTACGAGCAGTACTTC	CASSPRVRPYEQYF
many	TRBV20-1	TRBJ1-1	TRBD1	TGCAGTGCTAGAAGGGGACAGGGGCACACTGAAGCTTTCTTT	CSARRGQGHTEAFF
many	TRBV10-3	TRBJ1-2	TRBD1	TGTGCCATCAGTGCAGGGCAGGGGGACTATGGCTACACCTTC	CAISAGQGDYGYTF
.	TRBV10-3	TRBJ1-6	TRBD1	TGTGCCATCAGTGTCGACAGTGCCATGGGGACAGACTATAATTCACCCCTCCACTTT	CAISVDSAMGTDYNSPLHF
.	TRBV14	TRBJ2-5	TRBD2	TGTGCCAGCAGCTTAGCGCGGGGCGGGGGTATCCAAGAGACCCAGTACTTC	CASSLARGGGIQETQYF
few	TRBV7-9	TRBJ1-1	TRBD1	TGTGCCAGCAGTTTAGTGTCCCCCTCCCCGGGACAGGGGGCTGGTGAAGCTTTCTTT	CASSLVSPSPGQGAGEAFF
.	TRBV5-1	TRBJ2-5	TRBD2	TGCGCCAGCAGCGGACTAGATCGGGAGGCCCAGTACTTC	CASSGLDREAQYF
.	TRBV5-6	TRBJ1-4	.	TGTGCCAGCAGCTTGTTCGTTCAGGGGGAAAAACTGTTTTTT	CASSLFVQGEKLFF
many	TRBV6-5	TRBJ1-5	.	TGTGCCAGCAGTGAAGTAAGAGCTGATCAGCCCCAGCATTTT	CASSEVRADQPQHF
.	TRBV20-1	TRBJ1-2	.	TGCAGTGCTAGTCTTCGGGGAGGAGGTGGCTACACCTTC	CSASLRGGGGYTF
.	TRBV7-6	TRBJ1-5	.	TGCGCCAGCAGCTTTCGGGCTGACAGCTCCAATCAGCCCCAGCATTTT	CASSFRADSSNQPQHF
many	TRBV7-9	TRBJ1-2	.	TGTGCCAGCAGCCCCCGGATCGACAGTGGCTACACCTTC	CASSPRIDSGYTF
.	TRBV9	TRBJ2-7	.	TGTGCCAGCAGCGTAGTAAGTGGCGAGCAGTACTTC	CASSVVSGEQYF
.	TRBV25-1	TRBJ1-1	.	TGTGCCAGCAGCTCCCCCGGACAGTGGAACACTGAAGCTTTCTTT	CASSSPGQWNTEAFF
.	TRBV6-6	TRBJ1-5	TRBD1	TGTGCCAGCAGTCAAGACGAACCCGGGACAGGGGGACGGCCCCAGCATTTT	CASSQDEPGTGGRPQHF
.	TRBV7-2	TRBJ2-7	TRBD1	TGTACCAGCAGACCGCGGACAGGCTCCTACAATGAGCAGTACTTC	CTSRPRTGSYNEQYF
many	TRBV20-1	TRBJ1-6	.	TGCAGTGCTAGTTTTAATTCACCCCTCCACTTT	CSASFNSPLHF
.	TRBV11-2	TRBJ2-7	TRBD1	TGTGCCAGCAGCCAGGACAGGTACAACGAGCAGTACTTC	CASSQDRYNEQYF
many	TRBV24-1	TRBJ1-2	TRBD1	TGTGCCACCAGTGATGTCGGGACAGGCGACTATGGCTACACCTTC	CATSDVGTGDYGYTF
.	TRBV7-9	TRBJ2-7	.	TGTGCCAGCAGCAGCCCCTTACCCCACTACGAGCAGTACTTC	CASSSPLPHYEQYF
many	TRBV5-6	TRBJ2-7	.	TGTGCCAGCAGCCGACTTGACTACGAGCAGTACTTC	CASSRLDYEQYF
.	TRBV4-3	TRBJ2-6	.	TGCGCCAGCAGCCAATCATTAACTGGGGCCAACGTCCTGACTTTC	CASSQSLTGANVLTF
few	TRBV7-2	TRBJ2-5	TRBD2	TGTGCCAGCAGCCACCCCGGACTAGCGGGGGGGCTAGAGACCCAGTACTTC	CASSHPGLAGGLETQYF
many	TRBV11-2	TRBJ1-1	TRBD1	TGTGCCAGCAGCTTAGGCCGCAACAGGGGAGAGAACACTGAAGCTTTCTTT	CASSLGRNRGENTEAFF
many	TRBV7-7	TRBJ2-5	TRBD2	TGTGCCAGCAGTAAAAAAGCGGGAGAGTTGGAGACCCAGTACTTC	CASSKKAGELETQYF
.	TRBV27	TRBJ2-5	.	TGTGCCAGCAGTCCAACGATCCAAGAGACCCAGTACTTC	CASSPTIQETQYF
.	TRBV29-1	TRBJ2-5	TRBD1	TGCAGCGTTGGTGGGGCAGGGGGTTCAGGCAATCAGCCCCAGTACTTC	CSVGGAGGSGNQPQYF
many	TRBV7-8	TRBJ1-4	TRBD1	TGTGCCAGCAGCTTCCCAAGGACAGGAGGGTTTGAAAAACTGTTTTTT	CASSFPRTGGFEKLFF